The source of this T cell receptor beta chain is a study of CD8 T cells in ankylosing spondylitis. TCRdb reprocessed the 5' RACE reads with MiXCR, giving one entry per CDR3 protein. The sample lists 200,000 to 300,000 distinct CDR3 sequences, 10% to 13% occurring once. The CDR3 has 15 residues. V lost 4 bases to trimming and J lost 5 bases; unmatched junction nucleotides: 7. Germline V gives CDR1 SGHRS, CDR2 YFSETQ. This clonotype was counted ten times or more. The TCR sequence derives from a male donor with ankylosing spondylitis or in good health (not recorded which). This sequence joins TRBV5-1 and TRBJ2-1; TRBD2 matches at 9 bases. The source material was blood, either unsorted or a sorted T cell fraction (not recorded which). The CDR3 protein is CASSQTGTSNNEQFF. CDR3 sequence (DNA): TGCGCCAGCAGCCAAACCGGGACTAGCAACAATGAGCAGTTCTTC.